This T cell receptor beta chain was captured by sequencing in a study of T cell responses to AZD1222 COVID-19 vaccine. Per germline, CDR1 LGHDT and CDR2 YNNKEL (reference sequence). The CDR3 has 14 residues. Trimming took 3 bases from V and 0 from J, leaving 6 bases between them. Clones were sequenced by immunoSEQ multiplex PCR, and TCRdb holds only the in-frame ones, with some missing. The table records about 120,000 clones, 91% of them present only once. The sequencing here drew on peripheral blood, taken on day 0 of AZD1222 vaccination. The gene calls are TRBV3-1 (or the pseudogene TRBV3-2) and TRBJ1-5; D is uncertain. This clonotype originated in an adult in good health. The CDR3 nucleotides read TGTGCCAGCAGCCAGACGACTAGCAATCAGCCCCAGCATTTT. As protein: CASSQTTSNQPQHF.